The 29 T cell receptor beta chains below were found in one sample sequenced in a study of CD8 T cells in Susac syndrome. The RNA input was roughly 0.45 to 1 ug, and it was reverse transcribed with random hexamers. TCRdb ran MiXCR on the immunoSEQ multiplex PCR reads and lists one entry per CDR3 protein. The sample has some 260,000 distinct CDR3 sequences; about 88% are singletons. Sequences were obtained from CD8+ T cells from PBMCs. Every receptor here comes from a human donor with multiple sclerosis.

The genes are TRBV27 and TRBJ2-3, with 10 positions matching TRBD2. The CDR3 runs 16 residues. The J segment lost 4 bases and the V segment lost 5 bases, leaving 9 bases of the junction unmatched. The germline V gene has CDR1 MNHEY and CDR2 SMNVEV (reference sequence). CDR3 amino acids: CASSPLAGGRADTQYF. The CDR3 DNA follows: TGTGCCAGCAGTCCGTTAGCGGGAGGTAGGGCAGATACGCAGTATTTT.

The CDR3 reads CASSSTGGLKETQYF. The CDR3 region has the DNA TGTGCCAGCAGCTCAACAGGGGGCTTGAAGGAGACCCAGTACTTC. The chain links TRBV7-3 to TRBJ2-5; TRBD1 agrees at 9 bases. The CDR3 sequence is 15 residues long. The germline V gene encodes CDR1 SGHTA and CDR2 FQGTGA. V shed 4 bases and J 5 bases; nucleotides not matched to a gene: 8.

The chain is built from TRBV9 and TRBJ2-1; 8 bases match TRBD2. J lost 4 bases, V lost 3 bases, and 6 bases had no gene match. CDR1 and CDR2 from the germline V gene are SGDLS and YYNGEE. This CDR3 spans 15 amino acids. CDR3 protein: CASSDASGYYNEQFF. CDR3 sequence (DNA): TGTGCCAGCAGCGACGCTAGCGGGTATTACAATGAGCAGTTCTTC.

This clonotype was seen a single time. CDR3 residues: CASSTSSRDRGTYQPQHF. CDR3 nucleotide sequence: TGTGCCAGCAGTACATCAAGCCGGGACAGGGGGACTTATCAGCCCCAGCATTTT. The chain recombines TRBV12-3 or TRBV12-4 with TRBJ1-5; 11 nucleotides agree with TRBD1. The CDR3 has 18 amino acids. Trimming at V came to 5 bases and at J to 5 bases, leaving 14 bases not matched to a gene.

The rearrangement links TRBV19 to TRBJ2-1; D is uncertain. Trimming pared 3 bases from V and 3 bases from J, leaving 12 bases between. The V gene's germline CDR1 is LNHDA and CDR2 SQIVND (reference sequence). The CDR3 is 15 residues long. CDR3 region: CASSMPPEGYNEQFF. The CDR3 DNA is TGTGCCAGTAGTATGCCCCCCGAAGGCTACAATGAGCAGTTCTTC.

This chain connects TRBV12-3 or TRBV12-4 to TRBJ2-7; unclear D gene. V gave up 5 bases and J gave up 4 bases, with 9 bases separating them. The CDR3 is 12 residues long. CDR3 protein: CASSEALYEQYF. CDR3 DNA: TGTGCCAGCAGTGAGGCGCTTTACGAGCAGTACTTC.

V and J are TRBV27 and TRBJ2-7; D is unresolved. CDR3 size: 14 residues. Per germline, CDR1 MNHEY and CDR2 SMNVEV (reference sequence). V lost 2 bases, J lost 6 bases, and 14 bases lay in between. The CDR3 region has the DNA TGTGCCAGCAGTTTAATCGGTGGTAGCCCCGAGCAGTACTTC. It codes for CASSLIGGSPEQYF.

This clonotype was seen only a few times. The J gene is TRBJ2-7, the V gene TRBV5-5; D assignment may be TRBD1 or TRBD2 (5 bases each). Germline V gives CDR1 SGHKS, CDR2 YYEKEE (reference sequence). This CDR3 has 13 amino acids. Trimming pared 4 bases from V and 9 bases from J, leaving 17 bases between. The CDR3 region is CASSPPPGPGQYF. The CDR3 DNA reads TGTGCCAGCAGCCCTCCCCCGGGGCCGGGGCAGTACTTC.

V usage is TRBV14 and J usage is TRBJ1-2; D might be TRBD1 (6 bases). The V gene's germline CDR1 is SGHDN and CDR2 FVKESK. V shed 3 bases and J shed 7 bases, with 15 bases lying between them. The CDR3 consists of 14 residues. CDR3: CASSQVGGGFGYTF. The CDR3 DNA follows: TGTGCCAGCAGCCAGGTGGGGGGCGGCTTTGGCTACACCTTC.

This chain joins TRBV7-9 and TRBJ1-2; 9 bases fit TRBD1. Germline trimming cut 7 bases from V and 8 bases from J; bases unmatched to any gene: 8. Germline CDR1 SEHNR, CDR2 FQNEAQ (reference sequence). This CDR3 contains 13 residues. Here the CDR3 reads CASTARDRDGYTF. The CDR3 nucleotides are TGTGCCAGCACCGCCCGGGACAGGGACGGCTACACCTTC.

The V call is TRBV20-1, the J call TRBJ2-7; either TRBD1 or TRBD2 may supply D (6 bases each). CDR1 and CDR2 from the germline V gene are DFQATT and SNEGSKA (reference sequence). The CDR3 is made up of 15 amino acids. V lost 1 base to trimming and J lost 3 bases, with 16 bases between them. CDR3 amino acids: CSARASQGTDYEQYF. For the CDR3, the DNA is TGCAGTGCTAGAGCTTCGCAGGGGACTGACTACGAGCAGTACTTC.

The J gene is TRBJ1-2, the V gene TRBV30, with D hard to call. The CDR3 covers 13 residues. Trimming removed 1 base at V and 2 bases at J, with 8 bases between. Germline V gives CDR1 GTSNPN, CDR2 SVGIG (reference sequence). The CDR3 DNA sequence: TGTGCCTGGAGTGCCCTCCGCAACTATGGCTACACCTTC. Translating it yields CAWSALRNYGYTF.

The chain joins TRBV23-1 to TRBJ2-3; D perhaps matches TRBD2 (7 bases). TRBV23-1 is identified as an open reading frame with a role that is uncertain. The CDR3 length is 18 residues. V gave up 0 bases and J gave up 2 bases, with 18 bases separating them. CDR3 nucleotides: TGCGCCAGCAGTCAATCGGGGGCGGGAACTAGCGTCACAGATACGCAGTATTTT. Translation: CASSQSGAGTSVTDTQYF.

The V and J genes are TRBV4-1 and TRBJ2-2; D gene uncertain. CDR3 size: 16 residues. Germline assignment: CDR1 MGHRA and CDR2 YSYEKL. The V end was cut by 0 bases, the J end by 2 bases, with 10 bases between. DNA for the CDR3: TGCGCCAGCAGCCAAGATTGGGTCTTAAACACCGGGGAGCTGTTTTTT. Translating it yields CASSQDWVLNTGELFF.

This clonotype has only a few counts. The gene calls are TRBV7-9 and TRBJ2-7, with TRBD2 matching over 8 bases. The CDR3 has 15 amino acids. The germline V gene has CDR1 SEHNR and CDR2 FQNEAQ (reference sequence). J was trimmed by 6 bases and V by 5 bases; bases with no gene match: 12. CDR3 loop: CASSLNRGTSLEQYF. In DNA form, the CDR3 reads TGTGCCAGCAGCCTAAATCGTGGGACTAGTCTCGAGCAGTACTTC.

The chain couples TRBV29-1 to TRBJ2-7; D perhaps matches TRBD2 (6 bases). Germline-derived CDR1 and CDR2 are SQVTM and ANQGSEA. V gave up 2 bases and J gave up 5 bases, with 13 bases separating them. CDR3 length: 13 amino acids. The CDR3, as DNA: TGCAGCGTTGAATGGGGGGTACGGAACGAGCAGTACTTC. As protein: CSVEWGVRNEQYF.

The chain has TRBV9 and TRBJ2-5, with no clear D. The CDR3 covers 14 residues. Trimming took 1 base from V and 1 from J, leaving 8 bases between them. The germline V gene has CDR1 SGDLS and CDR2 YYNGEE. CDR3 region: CASSVSGSQETQYF. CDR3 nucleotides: TGTGCCAGCAGCGTATCCGGCAGCCAAGAGACCCAGTACTTC.

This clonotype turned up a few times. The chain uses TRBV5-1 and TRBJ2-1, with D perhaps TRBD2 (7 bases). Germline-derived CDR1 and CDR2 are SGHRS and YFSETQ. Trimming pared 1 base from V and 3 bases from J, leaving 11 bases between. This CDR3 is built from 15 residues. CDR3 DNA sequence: TGCGCCAGCAGCTTGAGGGGGGGCCACTACAATGAGCAGTTCTTC. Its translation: CASSLRGGHYNEQFF.

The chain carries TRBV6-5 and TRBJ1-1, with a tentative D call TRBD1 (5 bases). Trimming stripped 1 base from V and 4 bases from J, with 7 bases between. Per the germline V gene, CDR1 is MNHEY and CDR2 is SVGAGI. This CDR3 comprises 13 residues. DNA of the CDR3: TGTGCCAGCAGTTACTGGGGCGGCACTGAAGCTTTCTTT. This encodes CASSYWGGTEAFF.

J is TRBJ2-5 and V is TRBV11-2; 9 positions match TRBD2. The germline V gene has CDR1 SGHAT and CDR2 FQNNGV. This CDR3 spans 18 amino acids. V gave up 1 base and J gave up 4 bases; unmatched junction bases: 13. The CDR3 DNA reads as TGTGCCAGCAGCTTAGTTAAAGGGCTAGCGGGACTCCGAGAGACCCAGTACTTC. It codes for CASSLVKGLAGLRETQYF.

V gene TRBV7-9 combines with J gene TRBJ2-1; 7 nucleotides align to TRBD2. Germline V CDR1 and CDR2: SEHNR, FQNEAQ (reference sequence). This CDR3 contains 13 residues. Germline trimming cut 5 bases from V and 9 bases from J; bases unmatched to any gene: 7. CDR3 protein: CASSPPGLVEQFF. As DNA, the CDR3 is TGTGCCAGCAGCCCCCCTGGACTAGTTGAGCAGTTCTTC.

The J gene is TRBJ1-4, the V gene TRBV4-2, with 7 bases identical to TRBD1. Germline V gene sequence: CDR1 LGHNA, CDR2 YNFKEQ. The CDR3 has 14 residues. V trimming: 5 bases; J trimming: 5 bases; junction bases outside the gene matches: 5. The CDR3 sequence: CASSSGTDNEKLFF. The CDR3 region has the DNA TGTGCCAGCAGCTCCGGGACAGACAATGAAAAACTGTTTTTT.

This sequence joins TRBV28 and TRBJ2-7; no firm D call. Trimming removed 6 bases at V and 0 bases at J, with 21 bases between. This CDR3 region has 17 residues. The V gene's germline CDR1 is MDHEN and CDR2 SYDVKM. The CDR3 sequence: CASSPLLIRRSSYEQYF. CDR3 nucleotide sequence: TGTGCCAGCAGCCCCCTTCTTATTAGGCGGAGCTCCTACGAGCAGTACTTC.

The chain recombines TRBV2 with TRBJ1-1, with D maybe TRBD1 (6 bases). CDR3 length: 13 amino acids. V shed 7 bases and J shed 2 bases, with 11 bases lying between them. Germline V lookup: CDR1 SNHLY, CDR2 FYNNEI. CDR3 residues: CASNWDTNTEAFF. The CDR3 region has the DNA TGTGCCAGCAACTGGGACACCAACACTGAAGCTTTCTTT.

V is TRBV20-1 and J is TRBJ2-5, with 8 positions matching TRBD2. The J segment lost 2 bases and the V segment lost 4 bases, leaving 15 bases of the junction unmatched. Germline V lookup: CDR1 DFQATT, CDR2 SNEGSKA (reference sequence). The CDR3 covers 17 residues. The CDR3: CSATTIGLAKQQETQYF. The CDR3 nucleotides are TGCAGTGCTACAACCATCGGACTAGCCAAACAACAAGAGACCCAGTACTTC.

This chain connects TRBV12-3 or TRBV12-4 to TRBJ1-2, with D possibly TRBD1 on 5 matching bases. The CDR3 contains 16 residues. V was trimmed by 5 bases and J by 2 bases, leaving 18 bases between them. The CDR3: CASSPRSTAPNYGYTF. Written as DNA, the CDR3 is TGTGCCAGCAGTCCTAGGTCGACAGCTCCGAACTATGGCTACACCTTC.

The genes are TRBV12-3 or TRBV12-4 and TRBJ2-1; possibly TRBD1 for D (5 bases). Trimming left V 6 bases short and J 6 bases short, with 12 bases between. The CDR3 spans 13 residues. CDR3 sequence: CASRVGRFNEQFF. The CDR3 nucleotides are TGTGCCAGCAGGGTGGGGCGATTCAATGAGCAGTTCTTC.

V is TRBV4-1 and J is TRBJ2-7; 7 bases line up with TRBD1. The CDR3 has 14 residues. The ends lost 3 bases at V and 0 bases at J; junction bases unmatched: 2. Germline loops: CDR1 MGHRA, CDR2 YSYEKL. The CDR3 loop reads CASSQTGLSYEQYF. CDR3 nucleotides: TGCGCCAGCAGCCAGACAGGGCTCTCCTACGAGCAGTACTTC.

The CDR3 nucleotides are TGTGCCAGCAGCTTACCGGGGGGGCGCAGGGAGCTGTTTTTT. This sequence encodes CASSLPGGRRELFF. The gene calls are TRBV5-6 and TRBJ2-2, with 8 bases lining up with TRBD2. Trimming at V came to 2 bases and at J to 9 bases, leaving 6 bases not matched to a gene. The germline CDR1 and CDR2 sequences are SGHDT and YYEEEE. CDR3 length equals 14 residues.